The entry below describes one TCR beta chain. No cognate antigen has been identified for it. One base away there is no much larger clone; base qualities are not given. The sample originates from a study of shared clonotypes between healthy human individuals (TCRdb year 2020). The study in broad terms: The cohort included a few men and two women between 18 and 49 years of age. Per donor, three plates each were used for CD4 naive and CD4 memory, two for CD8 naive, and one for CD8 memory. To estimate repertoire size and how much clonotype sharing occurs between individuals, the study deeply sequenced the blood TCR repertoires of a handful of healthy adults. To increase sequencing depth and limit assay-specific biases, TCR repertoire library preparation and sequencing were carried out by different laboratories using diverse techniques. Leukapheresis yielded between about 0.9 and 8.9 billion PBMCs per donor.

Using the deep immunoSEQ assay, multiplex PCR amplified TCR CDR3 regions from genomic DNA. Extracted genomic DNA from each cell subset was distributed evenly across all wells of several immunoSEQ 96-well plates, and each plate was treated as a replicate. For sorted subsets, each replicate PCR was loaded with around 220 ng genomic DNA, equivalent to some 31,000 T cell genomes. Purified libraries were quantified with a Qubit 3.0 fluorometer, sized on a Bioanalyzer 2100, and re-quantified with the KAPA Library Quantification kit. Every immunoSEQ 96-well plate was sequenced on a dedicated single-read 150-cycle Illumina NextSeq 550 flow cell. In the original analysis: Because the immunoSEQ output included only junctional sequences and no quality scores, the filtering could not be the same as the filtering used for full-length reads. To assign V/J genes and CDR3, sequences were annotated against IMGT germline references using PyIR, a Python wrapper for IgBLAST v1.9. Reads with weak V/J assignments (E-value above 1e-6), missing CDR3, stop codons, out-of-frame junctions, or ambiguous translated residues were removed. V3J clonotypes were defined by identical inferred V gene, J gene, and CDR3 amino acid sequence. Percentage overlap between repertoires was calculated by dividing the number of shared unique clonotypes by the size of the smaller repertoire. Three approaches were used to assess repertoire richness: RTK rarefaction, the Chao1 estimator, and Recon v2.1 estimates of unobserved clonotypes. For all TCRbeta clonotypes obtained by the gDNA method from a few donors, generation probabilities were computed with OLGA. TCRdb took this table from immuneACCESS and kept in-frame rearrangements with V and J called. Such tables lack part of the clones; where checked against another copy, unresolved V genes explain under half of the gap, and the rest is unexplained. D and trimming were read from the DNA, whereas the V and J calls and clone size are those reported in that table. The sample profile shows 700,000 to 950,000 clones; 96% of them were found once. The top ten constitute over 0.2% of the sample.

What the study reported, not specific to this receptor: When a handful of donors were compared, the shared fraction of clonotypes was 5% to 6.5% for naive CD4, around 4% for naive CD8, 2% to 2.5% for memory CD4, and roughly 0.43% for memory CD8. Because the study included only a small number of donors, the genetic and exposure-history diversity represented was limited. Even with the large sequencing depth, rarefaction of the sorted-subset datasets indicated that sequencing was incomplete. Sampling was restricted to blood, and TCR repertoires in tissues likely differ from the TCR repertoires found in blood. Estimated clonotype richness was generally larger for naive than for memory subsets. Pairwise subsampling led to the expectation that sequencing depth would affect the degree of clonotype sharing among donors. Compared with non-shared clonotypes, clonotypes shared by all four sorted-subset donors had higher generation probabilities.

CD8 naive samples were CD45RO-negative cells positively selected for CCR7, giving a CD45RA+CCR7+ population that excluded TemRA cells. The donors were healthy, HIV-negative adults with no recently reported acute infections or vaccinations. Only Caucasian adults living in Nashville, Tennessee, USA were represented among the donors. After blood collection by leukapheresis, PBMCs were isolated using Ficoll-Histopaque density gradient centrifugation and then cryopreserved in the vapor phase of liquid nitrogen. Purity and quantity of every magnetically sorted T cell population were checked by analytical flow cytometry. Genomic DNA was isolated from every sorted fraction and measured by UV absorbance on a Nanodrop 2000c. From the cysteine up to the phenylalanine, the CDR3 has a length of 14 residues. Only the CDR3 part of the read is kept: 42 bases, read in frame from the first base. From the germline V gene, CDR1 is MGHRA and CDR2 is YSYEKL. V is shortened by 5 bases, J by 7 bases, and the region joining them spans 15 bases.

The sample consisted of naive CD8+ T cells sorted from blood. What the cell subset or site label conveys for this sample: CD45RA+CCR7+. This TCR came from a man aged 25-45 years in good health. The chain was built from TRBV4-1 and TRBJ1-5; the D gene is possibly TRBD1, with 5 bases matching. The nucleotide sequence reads TGCGCCAGCAGCGAGAGTGCGTGGGGGCAGCCCCAGCATTTT. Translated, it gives CASSESAWGQPQHF.